Listed below are T cell receptor beta chains from one sample, sequenced in a study of blood T cell repertoires in COVID-19. Method: immunoSEQ multiplex PCR; TCRdb's copy keeps in-frame clones and lacks some. The repertoire consists of over 80,000 clones, with under 80% occurring once and the leading ten covering approximately 4.1%. Material: peripheral blood. These receptors all come from a man between 65 and 80 years old with COVID-19, enrolled during active disease. Both conserved end residues are part of each CDR3. A D gene is named only where the DNA matches it firmly. Size is omitted from some rows. Given values are once, few, many or a class for expanded clones.

.,17,TRBD1,TRBV19,TRBJ1-1,CASSIRQGSGMNTEAFF,TGTGCCAGTAGTATTAGACAGGGAAGTGGGATGAACACTGAAGCTTTCTTT
once,17,TRBD1,TRBV5-1,TRBJ2-5,CASSLAVTGGLEETQYF,TGCGCCAGCAGCTTGGCCGTCACAGGGGGCTTGGAAGAGACCCAGTACTTC
.,14,.,TRBV19,TRBJ2-2,CASSALASPGELFF,TGTGCCAGTAGTGCCCTAGCATCCCCCGGGGAGCTGTTTTTT
.,17,TRBD2,TRBV7-9,TRBJ2-5,CASSLTLAGPYQETQYF,TGTGCCAGCAGCTTAACTCTAGCGGGACCGTACCAAGAGACCCAGTACTTC
.,13,.,TRBV18,TRBJ2-5,CASSPSYQETQYF,TGTGCCAGCTCACCATCTTACCAAGAGACCCAGTACTTC
.,17,TRBD1,TRBV3-1/TRBV3-2,TRBJ2-2,CASSLTGTGAYIGELFF,TGTGCCAGCAGCCTCACCGGGACAGGGGCTTATATCGGGGAGCTGTTTTTT
.,16,.,TRBV6-2/TRBV6-3,TRBJ2-1,CASSYSEAVFYNEQFF,TGTGCCAGCAGTTACTCAGAGGCGGTTTTCTACAATGAGCAGTTCTTC
.,15,.,TRBV4-3,TRBJ1-4,CASSQGAGRNEKLFF,TGCGCCAGCAGCCAGGGGGCAGGGCGTAATGAAAAACTGTTTTTT
.,16,.,TRBV5-1,TRBJ2-1,CASSLVMGRFDNEQFF,TGCGCCAGCAGCTTGGTGATGGGGCGGTTTGACAATGAGCAGTTCTTC
once,16,TRBD2,TRBV4-1,TRBJ2-7,CASSQEGGLAVNEQYF,TGCGCCAGCAGCCAAGAAGGGGGACTAGCGGTGAACGAGCAGTACTTC
.,13,.,TRBV7-2,TRBJ2-7,CASSFLRFYEQYF,TGTGCCAGCAGCTTTCTCAGGTTCTACGAGCAGTACTTC
few,13,.,TRBV7-9,TRBJ1-6,CASSINRNSPLHF,TGTGCCAGCAGCATTAACAGGAATTCACCCCTCCACTTT
.,15,TRBD2,TRBV11-1,TRBJ2-1,CASSRAGGLYNEQFF,TGTGCCAGCTCCCGAGCGGGAGGGCTTTACAATGAGCAGTTCTTC
.,13,.,TRBV5-1,TRBJ2-7,CASTGTGLYEQYF,TGCGCCAGCACCGGGACTGGACTTTACGAGCAGTACTTC
.,14,TRBD1,TRBV6-5,TRBJ1-1,CASSSWTGKAEAFF,TGTGCCAGCAGTTCGTGGACAGGGAAGGCTGAAGCTTTCTTT
.,13,.,TRBV6-2/TRBV6-3,TRBJ2-5,CASSSTPWETQYF,TGTGCCAGCAGTTCAACACCGTGGGAGACCCAGTACTTC
.,21,TRBD1,TRBV4-2,TRBJ1-5,CASSLGTGWKVVGLSNQPQHF,TGTGCCAGCAGCCTCGGGACAGGGTGGAAGGTCGTCGGTCTTAGCAATCAGCCCCAGCATTTT
.,15,TRBD1,TRBV7-6,TRBJ1-6,CASSTDRGFNSPLHF,TGTGCCAGCAGCACTGACAGGGGGTTTAATTCACCCCTCCACTTT
many,12,TRBD2,TRBV11-3,TRBJ2-1,CASSLGTSEQFF,TGTGCCAGCAGCTTAGGGACTAGCGAGCAGTTCTTC
.,14,.,TRBV5-4,TRBJ2-2,CASSFVETTGELFF,TGTGCCAGCAGCTTCGTGGAGACCACCGGGGAGCTGTTTTTT
.,16,TRBD2,TRBV29-1,TRBJ2-2,CSGTSGSLGDSGELFF,TGCAGCGGGACTAGCGGGAGCTTAGGAGATAGCGGGGAGCTGTTTTTT
.,16,.,TRBV5-6,TRBJ1-1,CASSFWAGAKYTEAFF,TGTGCCAGCAGCTTTTGGGCAGGGGCCAAGTACACTGAAGCTTTCTTT
.,14,TRBD1,TRBV28,TRBJ2-1,CASSPGQGLNEQFF,TGTGCCAGCAGTCCCGGACAGGGTCTCAATGAGCAGTTCTTC
.,16,.,TRBV30,TRBJ2-5,CAWSYPPRESPETQYF,TGTGCCTGGTCCTACCCCCCTAGGGAGAGCCCTGAGACCCAGTACTTC
.,13,TRBD1,TRBV19,TRBJ2-7,CASSKTTGSEQYF,TGTGCCAGTAGTAAAACGACAGGGAGCGAGCAGTACTTC
few,16,TRBD2,TRBV28,TRBJ2-3,CASSSGLAGVADTQYF,TGTGCCAGCAGTTCCGGACTAGCGGGAGTTGCAGATACGCAGTATTTT
.,15,TRBD2,TRBV7-2,TRBJ2-7,CASSLDLAGGREQYF,TGTGCCAGCAGCTTAGATCTAGCGGGAGGGCGCGAGCAGTACTTC
once,15,TRBD1,TRBV19,TRBJ1-5,CASRRIGQGVQPQHF,TGTGCCAGTAGAAGGATCGGACAGGGAGTTCAGCCCCAGCATTTT
.,15,TRBD1,TRBV18,TRBJ1-2,CASSPLPDRDYGYTF,TGTGCCAGCTCACCACTCCCCGACAGGGATTATGGCTACACCTTC
few,17,TRBD2,TRBV9,TRBJ2-2,CASSPLAGGLETGELFF,TGTGCCAGCAGCCCCCTAGCGGGAGGCCTGGAAACCGGGGAGCTGTTTTTT
.,15,TRBD1,TRBV28,TRBJ1-4,CASSLSGTGNEKLFF,TGTGCCAGCAGTTTATCCGGGACAGGGAATGAAAAACTGTTTTTT
.,13,TRBD1,TRBV7-2,TRBJ2-5,CASSMTGAETQYF,TGTGCCAGCAGCATGACAGGGGCTGAGACCCAGTACTTC
.,14,.,TRBV6-6,TRBJ2-7,CASRFWREAGEQYF,TGTGCCAGCAGGTTCTGGCGGGAAGCCGGCGAGCAGTACTTC
.,17,.,TRBV18,TRBJ2-3,CASSPYVGGGPTDTQYF,TGTGCCAGCTCACCCTATGTGGGCGGAGGGCCGACAGATACGCAGTATTTT
.,12,.,TRBV29-1,TRBJ2-1,CSVWKSSNEQFF,TGCAGCGTTTGGAAGTCTAGCAATGAGCAGTTCTTC
.,19,.,TRBV4-1,TRBJ2-7,CASSQDSNRRIGVRIEQYF,TGCGCCAGCAGCCAAGATAGCAATCGGAGAATAGGGGTCAGGATCGAGCAGTACTTC
once,12,.,TRBV5-1,TRBJ2-3,CASSLRHDTQYF,TGCGCCAGCAGCTTGCGACACGATACGCAGTATTTT
.,15,.,TRBV18,TRBJ2-2,CASSPGNTNTGELFF,TGTGCCAGCTCACCCGGGAATACGAACACCGGGGAGCTGTTTTTT
.,14,.,TRBV11-2,TRBJ2-7,CASSLDGLFYEQYF,TGTGCCAGCAGCTTAGATGGCCTCTTTTACGAGCAGTACTTC
.,16,.,TRBV19,TRBJ1-1,CASNKSNRDLNTEAFF,TGTGCCAGTAACAAAAGCAACAGGGACCTGAACACTGAAGCTTTCTTT
.,14,TRBD1,TRBV7-2,TRBJ2-7,CASTLTGAGYEQYF,TGTGCCAGCACCTTGACAGGGGCGGGCTACGAGCAGTACTTC
.,15,TRBD1,TRBV4-3,TRBJ1-3,CASSQDRVSGNTIYF,TGCGCCAGCAGCCAGGACAGGGTCTCTGGAAACACCATATATTTT
.,16,.,TRBV4-2,TRBJ1-5,CASSQDGVLWYQPQHF,TGTGCCAGCAGCCAAGACGGAGTCTTATGGTATCAGCCCCAGCATTTT
.,13,TRBD2,TRBV7-9,TRBJ2-7,CASRAGAAHEQYF,TGTGCCAGCAGAGCGGGAGCGGCTCACGAGCAGTACTTC
.,16,.,TRBV6-5,TRBJ1-1,CASSSVLGAGRTEAFF,TGTGCCAGCAGTTCCGTCTTGGGGGCTGGTCGGACTGAAGCTTTCTTT
once,14,TRBD1,TRBV5-6,TRBJ2-7,CASSLLGQGYEQYF,TGTGCCAGCAGCTTGTTGGGACAGGGCTACGAGCAGTACTTC
.,17,TRBD1,TRBV28,TRBJ1-5,CASSQSADRFSNQPQHF,TGTGCCAGCAGTCAATCAGCGGACAGGTTTAGCAATCAGCCCCAGCATTTT
.,15,.,TRBV11-2,TRBJ1-4,CASSLAGQPNEKLFF,TGTGCCAGCAGCTTAGCAGGACAGCCTAATGAAAAACTGTTTTTT
once,13,.,TRBV3-1/TRBV3-2,TRBJ2-7,CASSQVSGDEQYF,TGTGCCAGCAGCCAAGTTAGCGGCGACGAGCAGTACTTC
.,17,.,TRBV15,TRBJ1-2,CATSSNVLIQGNYGYTF,TGTGCCACCAGTAGTAACGTTTTAATACAGGGAAACTATGGCTACACCTTC
.,14,TRBD1,TRBV30,TRBJ1-2,CAWRTVGQESGYTF,TGTGCCTGGAGGACCGTTGGACAGGAGTCTGGCTACACCTTC
few,15,TRBD1,TRBV4-1,TRBJ1-5,CASSQDWTGGQPQHF,TGCGCCAGCAGCCAAGATTGGACAGGGGGTCAGCCCCAGCATTTT
.,13,TRBD1,TRBV29-1,TRBJ2-7,CSVDLGQGYEQYF,TGCAGCGTTGACCTTGGACAGGGCTACGAGCAGTACTTC